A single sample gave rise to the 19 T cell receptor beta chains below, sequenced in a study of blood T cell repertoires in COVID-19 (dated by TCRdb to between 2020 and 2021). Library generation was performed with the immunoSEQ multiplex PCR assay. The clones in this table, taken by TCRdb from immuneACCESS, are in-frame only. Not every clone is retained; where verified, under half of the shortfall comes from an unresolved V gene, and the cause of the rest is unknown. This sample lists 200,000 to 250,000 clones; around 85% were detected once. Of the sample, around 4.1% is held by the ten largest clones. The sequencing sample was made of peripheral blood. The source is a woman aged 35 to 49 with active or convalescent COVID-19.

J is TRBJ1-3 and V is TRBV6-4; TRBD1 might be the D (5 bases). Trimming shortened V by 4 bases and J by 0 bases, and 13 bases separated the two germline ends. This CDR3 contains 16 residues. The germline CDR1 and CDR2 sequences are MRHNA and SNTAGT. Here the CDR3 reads CASSGGDGNSGNTIYF. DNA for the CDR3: TGTGCCAGCAGTGGGGGGGACGGTAACTCTGGAAACACCATATATTTT.

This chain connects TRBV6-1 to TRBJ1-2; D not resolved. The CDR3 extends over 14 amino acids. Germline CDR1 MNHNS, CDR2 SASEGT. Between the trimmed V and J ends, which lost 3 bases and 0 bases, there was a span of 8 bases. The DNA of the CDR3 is TGTGCCAGCAGTGACAGGAATCCTAACTATGGCTACACCTTC. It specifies CASSDRNPNYGYTF.

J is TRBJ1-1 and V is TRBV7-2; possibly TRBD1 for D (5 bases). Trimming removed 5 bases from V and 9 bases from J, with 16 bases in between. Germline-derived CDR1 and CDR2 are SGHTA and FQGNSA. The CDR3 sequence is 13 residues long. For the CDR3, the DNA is TGTGCCAGCAGCGACATCGGGGGTGTTAAAGCTTTCTTT. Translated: CASSDIGGVKAFF. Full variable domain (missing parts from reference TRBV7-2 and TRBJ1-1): GAGVSQSPSNKVTEKGKDVELRCDPISGHTALYWYRQSLGQGLEFLIYFQGNSAPDKSGLPSDRFSAERTGGSVSTLTIQRTQQEDSAVYLCASSDIGGVKAFFGQGTRLTVV.

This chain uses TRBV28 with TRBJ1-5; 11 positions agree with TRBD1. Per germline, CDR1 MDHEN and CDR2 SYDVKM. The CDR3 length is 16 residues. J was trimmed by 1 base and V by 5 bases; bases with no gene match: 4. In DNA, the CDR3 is TGTGCCAGCAGTCAGGACAGGGGGCCGAGCAATCAGCCCCAGCATTTT. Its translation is CASSQDRGPSNQPQHF.

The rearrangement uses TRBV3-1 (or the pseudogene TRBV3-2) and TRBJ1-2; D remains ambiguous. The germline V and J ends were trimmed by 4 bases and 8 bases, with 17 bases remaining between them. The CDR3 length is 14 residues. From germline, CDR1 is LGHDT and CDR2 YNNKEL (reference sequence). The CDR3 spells CASSPRGAGGGYTF. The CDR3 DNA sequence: TGTGCCAGCAGCCCCAGAGGAGCCGGTGGAGGCTACACCTTC.

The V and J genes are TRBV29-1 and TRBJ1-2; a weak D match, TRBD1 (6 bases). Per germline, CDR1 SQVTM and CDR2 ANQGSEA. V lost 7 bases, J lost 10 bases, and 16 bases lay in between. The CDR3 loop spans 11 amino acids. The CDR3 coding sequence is TGCAGCGCTCTACGAGGGGGAGCCTACACCTTC. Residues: CSALRGGAYTF.

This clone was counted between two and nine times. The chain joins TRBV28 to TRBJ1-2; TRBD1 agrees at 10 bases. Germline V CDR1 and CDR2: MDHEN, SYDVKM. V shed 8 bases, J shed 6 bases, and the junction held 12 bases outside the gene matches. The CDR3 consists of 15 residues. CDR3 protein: CASSKGDRGSNGYTF. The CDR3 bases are TGTGCCAGCTCTAAGGGGGACAGGGGAAGCAATGGCTACACCTTC.

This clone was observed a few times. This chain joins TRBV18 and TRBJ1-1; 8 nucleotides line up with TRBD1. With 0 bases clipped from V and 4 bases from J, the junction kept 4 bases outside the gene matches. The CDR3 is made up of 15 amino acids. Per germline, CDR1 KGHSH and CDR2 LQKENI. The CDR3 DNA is TGTGCCAGCTCACCACCGGCAGGGACAGGCACTGAAGCTTTCTTT. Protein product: CASSPPAGTGTEAFF.

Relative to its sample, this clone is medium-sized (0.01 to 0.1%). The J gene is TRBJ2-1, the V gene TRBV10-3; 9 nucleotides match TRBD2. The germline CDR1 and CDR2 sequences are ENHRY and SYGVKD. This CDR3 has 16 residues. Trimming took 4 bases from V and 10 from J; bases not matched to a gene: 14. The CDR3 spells CAISGQGGLARDEQFF. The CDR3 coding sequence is TGTGCCATCAGTGGGCAAGGAGGACTAGCGCGAGACGAGCAGTTCTTC.

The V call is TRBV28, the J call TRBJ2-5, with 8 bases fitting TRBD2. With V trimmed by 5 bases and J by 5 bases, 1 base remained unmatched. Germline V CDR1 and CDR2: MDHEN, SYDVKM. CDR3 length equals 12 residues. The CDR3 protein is CASSERGETQYF. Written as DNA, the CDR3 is TGTGCCAGCAGTGAGCGGGGGGAGACCCAGTACTTC.

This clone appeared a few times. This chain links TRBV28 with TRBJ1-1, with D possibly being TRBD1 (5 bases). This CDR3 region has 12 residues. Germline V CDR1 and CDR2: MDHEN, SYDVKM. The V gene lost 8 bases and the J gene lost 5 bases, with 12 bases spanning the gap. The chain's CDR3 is CASLQGGTEAFF. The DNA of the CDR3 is TGTGCCAGCTTGCAGGGTGGGACTGAAGCTTTCTTT.

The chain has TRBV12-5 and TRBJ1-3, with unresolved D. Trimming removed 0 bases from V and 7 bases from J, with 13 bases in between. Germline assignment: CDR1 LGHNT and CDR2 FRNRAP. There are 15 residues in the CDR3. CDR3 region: CASGLVQRPGNTIYF. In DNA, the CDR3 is TGTGCTAGTGGTTTGGTACAACGGCCGGGGAACACCATATATTTT.

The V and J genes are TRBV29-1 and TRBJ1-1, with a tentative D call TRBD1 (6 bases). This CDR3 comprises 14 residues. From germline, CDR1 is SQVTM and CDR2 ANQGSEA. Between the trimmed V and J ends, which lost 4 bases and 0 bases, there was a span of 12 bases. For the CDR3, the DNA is TGCAGCGTTGCCAGGGGAAGAGTGAACACTGAAGCTTTCTTT. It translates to CSVARGRVNTEAFF. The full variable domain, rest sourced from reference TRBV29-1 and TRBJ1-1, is SAVISQKPSRDICQRGTSLTIQCQVDSQVTMMFWYRQQPGQSLTLIATANQGSEATYESGFVIDKFPISRPNLTFSTLTVSNMSPEDSSIYLCSVARGRVNTEAFFGQGTRLTVV.

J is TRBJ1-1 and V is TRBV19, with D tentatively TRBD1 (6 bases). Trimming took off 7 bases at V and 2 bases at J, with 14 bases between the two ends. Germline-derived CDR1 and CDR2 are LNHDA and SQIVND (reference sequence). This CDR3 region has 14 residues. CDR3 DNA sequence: TGTGCCAGTACCCCGGGACAAGTAAACACTGAAGCTTTCTTT. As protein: CASTPGQVNTEAFF.

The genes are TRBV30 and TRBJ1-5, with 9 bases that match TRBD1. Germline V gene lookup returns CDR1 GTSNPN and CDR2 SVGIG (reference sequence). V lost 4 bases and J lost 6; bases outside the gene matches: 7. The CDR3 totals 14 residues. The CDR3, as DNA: TGTGCCTGGACTCCGGGACAGGGAGGTCAGCCCCAGCATTTT. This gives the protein CAWTPGQGGQPQHF.

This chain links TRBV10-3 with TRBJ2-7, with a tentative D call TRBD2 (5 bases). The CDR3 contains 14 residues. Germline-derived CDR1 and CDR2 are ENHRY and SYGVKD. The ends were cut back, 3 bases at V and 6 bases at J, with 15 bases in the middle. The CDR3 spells CAISDHSRGSEQYF. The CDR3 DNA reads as TGTGCCATCAGTGACCACAGCCGGGGAAGCGAGCAGTACTTC.

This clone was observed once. CDR3 coding DNA: TGTGCCAGCAGCTTCTTGCGGGGTTCGGAAGAGCAGTACTTC. Translated: CASSFLRGSEEQYF. This chain joins TRBV5-6 and TRBJ2-7; possible D gene TRBD2, 6 bases. V was clipped by 2 bases and J by 7 bases, with 16 bases between them. Germline CDR1 reads SGHDT; CDR2 reads YYEEEE. This CDR3 is built from 14 residues.

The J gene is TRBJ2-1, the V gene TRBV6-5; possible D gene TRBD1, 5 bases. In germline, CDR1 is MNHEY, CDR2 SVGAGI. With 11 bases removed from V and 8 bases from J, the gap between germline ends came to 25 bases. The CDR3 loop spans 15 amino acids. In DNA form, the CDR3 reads TGTGCCGCATTCTCCCAGGGATATTCTACGGATGAGCAGTTCTTC. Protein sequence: CAAFSQGYSTDEQFF.

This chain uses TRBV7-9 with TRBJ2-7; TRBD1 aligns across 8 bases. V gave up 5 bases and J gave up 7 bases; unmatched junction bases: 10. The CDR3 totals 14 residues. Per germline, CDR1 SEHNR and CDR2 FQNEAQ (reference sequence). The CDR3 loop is CASSPHGTGREQYF. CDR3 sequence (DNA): TGTGCCAGCAGCCCACACGGGACAGGTCGGGAGCAGTACTTC.